The source of this T cell receptor (beta chain) is a study of cytomegalovirus exposure and HLA in healthy donors. Study-wide results and limits: As a later analysis showed, a missense DCLRE1C variant was linked to trimming of TCR beta V- and J-genes. With further analysis later on, most CMV-associated TCR beta chains appeared HLA-restricted.

About this clone: Its target is not known.

Trimming removed 4 bases at V and 0 bases at J, with 10 bases between. In germline, CDR1 is GTSNPN, CDR2 SVGIG (reference sequence). This CDR3 comprises 14 residues. PCR used 60 Vbeta primers and 13 Jbeta primers. Sequenced by immunoSEQ multiplex PCR; TCRdb stores in-frame clones only, minus some. The repertoire includes about 96,000 clones, around four fifths of them detected once, and roughly 7.3% sits in the top ten. Sequenced sample: PBMCs. The sequence was obtained from a man aged 50 to 59 in good health and CMV-seropositive. This sequence joins TRBV30 and TRBJ1-5; D gene ambiguous. The CDR3 region is CAWNPQNSNQPQHF. Here the CDR3 DNA reads TGTGCCTGGAACCCACAGAATAGCAATCAGCCCCAGCATTTT.